These T cell receptor beta chains were read from a single sample in a study of blood T cells in healthy people across ages. TCRdb re-derived calls from the 5' RACE reads in MiXCR, one entry per CDR3 protein. Here the sample spans around 1,100,000 distinct CDR3 sequences, roughly two fifths being singletons. Sample: blood. Receptors were obtained from a man between 18 and 29 years old in good health. CDR3s include the opening cysteine and the closing phenylalanine or tryptophan. A D gene is named only where the DNA matches it firmly. Rows may omit the clone size; those that give it use once, few, many or a size class.

J gene,V gene,clone size,D gene,CDR3 DNA,CDR3 protein
TRBJ2-1,TRBV7-8,-,-,TGTGCCAGCAGCTTACTTAGTCCGGGGAGCTCCTACAATGAGCAGTTCTTC,CASSLLSPGSSYNEQFF
TRBJ2-3,TRBV7-2,-,-,TGTGCCAGCAGCCCCGGGCGAGTCACAGATACGCAGTATTTT,CASSPGRVTDTQYF
TRBJ1-5,TRBV6-2/TRBV6-3,once,TRBD1,TGTGCCAGCACCCTGGGACAGGGACGGGGTCAGCCCCAGCATTTT,CASTLGQGRGQPQHF
TRBJ1-2,TRBV5-1,few,-,TGCGCCAGCAGCACAAATTATGACGGGGGCTACACCTTC,CASSTNYDGGYTF
TRBJ1-2,TRBV28,-,TRBD1,TGTGCCAGCAGTTTTTCCGGGACAGGGGCCGTCTATGGCTACACCTTC,CASSFSGTGAVYGYTF
TRBJ1-2,TRBV7-2,few,-,TGTGCCAGCAGCTTAGCCTCGGACAGACCCTATGGCTACACCTTC,CASSLASDRPYGYTF
TRBJ2-1,TRBV9,-,-,TGTGCCAGCAGCGTAGCCGACCCCATTGAGCAGCTCTTC,CASSVADPIEQLF
TRBJ1-4,TRBV2,few,-,TGTGCCAGCAAGACAGATGAAAAACTGTTTTTT,CASKTDEKLFF
TRBJ2-2,TRBV29-1,-,TRBD2,TGCAGCGTTGATCGAGGGGAGGGCACCGGGGAGCTGTTTTTT,CSVDRGEGTGELFF
TRBJ2-1,TRBV3-1,-,-,TGTGCCAGCAGCCAAGATCTCACGTTTCGGACGGGCCCGGCCGACAATGAGCAGTTCTTC,CASSQDLTFRTGPADNEQFF
TRBJ1-4,TRBV9,few,-,TGTGCCAGCAGCGTATACCCTAATGAAAAACTGTTTTTT,CASSVYPNEKLFF
TRBJ2-3,TRBV7-9,-,TRBD2,TGTGCCAGCAGCTCCGTAGCGGGGGAAACAGATACGCAGTATTTT,CASSSVAGETDTQYF
TRBJ2-3,TRBV20-1,many,-,TGCAGTGCTCGCGGGGACGGAGGGGTATCGGATACGCAGTATTTT,CSARGDGGVSDTQYF
TRBJ1-5,TRBV7-2,-,-,TGTGCCAGCAGCTTATCCGGGGCAGATAGCAATCAGCCCCAGCATTTT,CASSLSGADSNQPQHF
TRBJ1-2,TRBV7-3,many,TRBD1,TGTGCCAGCAGCTTCGCCGGGACAGGGACCTATGGCTACACCTTC,CASSFAGTGTYGYTF
TRBJ1-1,TRBV6-5,-,-,TGTGCCAGCAGTTACACAGCCCCGAACACTGAAGCTTTCTTT,CASSYTAPNTEAFF
TRBJ1-5,TRBV20-1,-,-,TGCAGTGCCGGCAGGGGATTCGATCAGCCCCAGCATTTT,CSAGRGFDQPQHF
TRBJ2-3,TRBV7-2,-,TRBD2,TGTGCCAGCAGCTTACCAACTAGCGGGGGGATTACGCAGTATTTT,CASSLPTSGGITQYF
TRBJ1-4,TRBV7-9,-,-,TGTGCCAGCAGCTTCCGGGACACGGATGAAAAACTGTTTTTT,CASSFRDTDEKLFF
TRBJ1-4,TRBV2,-,TRBD1,TGTGCCAGCAGTGGGGACAGGGGGCTTGGAAGCGAAAAACTGTTTTTT,CASSGDRGLGSEKLFF
TRBJ2-1,TRBV7-2,once,TRBD2,TGTGCCAGCAGCTCAAACCGGGGGAGGGAGTTCTTC,CASSSNRGREFF
TRBJ2-3,TRBV5-1,many,-,TGTGCCAGCAGCTTACAGGGAGCGACAGATACGCAGTATTTT,CASSLQGATDTQYF
TRBJ1-1,TRBV5-5,-,-,TGTGCCAGCAGCTTACACAGTGAGAACACTGAAGCTTTCTTT,CASSLHSENTEAFF
TRBJ2-7,TRBV6-1,-,-,TGTGCCAGCACATTGGACAGAAACCCCTACGAGCAGTACTTC,CASTLDRNPYEQYF
TRBJ2-5,TRBV10-3,few,TRBD1,TGTGCCATCAGTGAGTCTGACAGGGAAGAGACCCAGTACTTC,CAISESDREETQYF
TRBJ2-7,TRBV20-1,-,-,TGCAGTGCTAGTTCCGACCCCTACGAGCAGTACTTC,CSASSDPYEQYF
TRBJ1-5,TRBV20-1,-,TRBD1,TGCAGTGCTAGACCTCCAGGGGGCAGGCCCCAGCATTTT,CSARPPGGRPQHF
TRBJ1-2,TRBV29-1,-,-,TGCAGCGTTGAAAGGGCACAGAACTATGGCTACACCTTC,CSVERAQNYGYTF
TRBJ2-4,TRBV6-2/TRBV6-3,few,-,TGTGCCAGCAGTTCGAGGGGACCTACCTCGGGGCAGTACTTC,CASSSRGPTSGQYF
TRBJ2-1,TRBV10-3,few,TRBD1,TGTGCCATCAGTGGGACAGGGGTACTCAATGAGCAGTTCTTC,CAISGTGVLNEQFF
TRBJ1-1,TRBV18,-,TRBD1,TGTGCCAGCTCACCAGACAGGGTAGGTGCTGAAGCTTTCTTT,CASSPDRVGAEAFF
TRBJ1-2,TRBV7-3,many,-,TGTGCCAGCAGCTTAAACACTTGGACCGAGAACTATGGCTACACCTTC,CASSLNTWTENYGYTF
TRBJ2-1,TRBV20-1,-,TRBD1,TGCAGTGCAAAGGGACAGGGGGAGCAGTTCTTC,CSAKGQGEQFF
TRBJ2-1,TRBV7-8,-,-,TGTGCCAGCAGTCAAAACATCCTGACCGACAATGAGCAGTTCTTC,CASSQNILTDNEQFF
TRBJ1-2,TRBV24-1,-,-,TGTGCCACCAGTGATCCCGGGACCCCCTACACCTTC,CATSDPGTPYTF
TRBJ1-1,TRBV12-3/TRBV12-4,-,-,TGTGCCAGCAGTTTAAGCTCAGGGTACGGTGAAGCTTTCTTT,CASSLSSGYGEAFF
TRBJ1-4,TRBV29-1,-,-,TGCAGCGTTATCCTTTGGGGGGGGAGGGGAACCGTTAATGAAAAACTGTTTTTT,CSVILWGGRGTVNEKLFF
TRBJ1-2,TRBV3-1,few,TRBD1,TGTGCCAGCAGCCAAGTTCCCGGGACAGGGATAGGCTACACCTTC,CASSQVPGTGIGYTF
TRBJ1-1,TRBV7-2,few,-,TGTGCCAGCATCAACCTGAACACTGAAGCTTTCTTT,CASINLNTEAFF
TRBJ2-7,TRBV29-1,few,TRBD1,TGCAGCGTTGAATTGACAGGGGGCTACGAGCAGTACTTC,CSVELTGGYEQYF
TRBJ2-5,TRBV12-3/TRBV12-4,-,TRBD2,TGTGCCAGCAGTGGGGGACTAGAAGTCCTACAAGAGACCCAGTACTTC,CASSGGLEVLQETQYF
TRBJ1-1,TRBV7-9,-,-,TGTGCCAGCCTCTTGGAGGGCACTGAAGCTTTCTTT,CASLLEGTEAFF
TRBJ1-1,TRBV6-2/TRBV6-3,-,-,TGTGCCAGCGCCCATACGAACACTGAAGCTTTCTTT,CASAHTNTEAFF
TRBJ2-5,TRBV6-2/TRBV6-3,-,-,TGTGCCAGCAGTAACCGGGCGGGGGCGAATCAAGAGACCCAGTGCTTC,CASSNRAGANQETQCF
TRBJ2-2,TRBV5-5,-,-,TGTGCCAGCAGCCGGGGACACCCAAATACCGGGGAGCTGTTTTTT,CASSRGHPNTGELFF
TRBJ2-1,TRBV9,many,TRBD2,TGTGCCAGCAGCGTACTAGCGGGATCCTACAATGAGCAGTTCTTC,CASSVLAGSYNEQFF
TRBJ2-3,TRBV27,-,-,TGTGCCAGCAGTGCCCAGAATACAGATACGCAGTATTTT,CASSAQNTDTQYF
TRBJ2-1,TRBV20-1,-,-,TGCAGTGCGGCCTGGGTTAGCTCCTACAATGAGCAGTTCTTC,CSAAWVSSYNEQFF
TRBJ1-5,TRBV27,few,TRBD1,TGTGCCAGCAGTCCATTGGCGGGGGACAGCCTGTATCGGCCCCAGCATTTT,CASSPLAGDSLYRPQHF
TRBJ1-5,TRBV6-2/TRBV6-3,-,-,TGTGCCAGCAGTTACTCGACCGGCAGGTTACTCAATCAGCCCCAGCATTTT,CASSYSTGRLLNQPQHF
TRBJ1-1,TRBV29-1,few,-,TGCAGCGTTGAAGGGGGGCGATCGGGGTATAACACTGAAGCTTTCTTT,CSVEGGRSGYNTEAFF
TRBJ1-5,TRBV4-1,-,TRBD1,TGCGCCAGCAGCCAAGGGGTAACGACAGGGGCCCAGCATTTT,CASSQGVTTGAQHF
TRBJ1-1,TRBV2,-,-,TGTGCCACCCAGACAGATGTAAACACTGAAGCTTTCTTT,CATQTDVNTEAFF
TRBJ1-1,TRBV25-1,few,TRBD1,TGTGCCAGCAATTCCCCGGGACAGGGCGCAGCTTTCTTT,CASNSPGQGAAFF
TRBJ1-1,TRBV5-4,-,-,TGTGCCAGCAGCTTGCCAGGTGGGGCGGGCACTGAAGCTTTCTTT,CASSLPGGAGTEAFF